A selection of T cell receptor beta chains follows, all from one sample in a study of T cells in localized non-small cell lung cancer. Libraries were prepared by immunoSEQ multiplex PCR; TCRdb keeps only in-frame clonotypes and omits some of them. Found here are roughly 28,000 clones, more than 75% of them singletons; the top ten hold around 4.1%. The specimen was peripheral blood, collected before any cancer treatment. These receptors all stem from a woman aged 35-75 years with stage I lung adenocarcinoma. CDR3s leave out the opening cysteine and the closing phenylalanine or tryptophan.

v_call: TRBV9; j_call: TRBJ2-3; cdr3_aa: ASSGRDRGRAQY
v_call: TRBV6-1; j_call: TRBJ2-7; cdr3_aa: ASSEGNRALYEQY
v_call: TRBV7-8; j_call: TRBJ1-6; cdr3_aa: ASSLDRGNSPLH
v_call: TRBV28; j_call: TRBJ1-4; cdr3_aa: ASSFIVDTSAEKLF
v_call: TRBV10-3; j_call: TRBJ2-7; cdr3_aa: AISDLRGTYYEQY
v_call: TRBV5-6; j_call: TRBJ2-6; cdr3_aa: ASSLQSQSRANVLT
v_call: TRBV7-2; j_call: TRBJ2-5; cdr3_aa: ASRPGQQETQY
v_call: TRBV11-1; j_call: TRBJ2-3; cdr3_aa: ASSPGGNTQY
v_call: TRBV30; j_call: TRBJ1-1; cdr3_aa: ARRKVNTEAF
v_call: TRBV19; j_call: TRBJ2-5; cdr3_aa: ASSIRGGEETQY
v_call: TRBV18; j_call: TRBJ2-1; cdr3_aa: ASSPQVEQF
v_call: TRBV9; j_call: TRBJ2-1; cdr3_aa: ASSVGQYNEQF
v_call: TRBV21-1; j_call: TRBJ1-1; cdr3_aa: ASSLPAAYTEAF
v_call: TRBV7-8; j_call: TRBJ2-1; cdr3_aa: ASSPSWGEQF
v_call: TRBV7-3; j_call: TRBJ2-3; cdr3_aa: ASSLTPVGGSGTDTQY
v_call: TRBV9; j_call: TRBJ2-7; cdr3_aa: ASSVGASLKQY
v_call: TRBV19; j_call: TRBJ1-6; cdr3_aa: ASHNGGPGSYNSPLH
v_call: TRBV7-2; j_call: TRBJ1-5; cdr3_aa: ASSPRRGDSNQPQH
v_call: TRBV11-3; j_call: TRBJ2-2; cdr3_aa: ASSFVQNTGELF
v_call: TRBV7-3; j_call: TRBJ2-1; cdr3_aa: ASKLAGGPGEQF
v_call: TRBV7-3; j_call: TRBJ2-7; cdr3_aa: ASSSSRGSYEQY
v_call: TRBV6-1; j_call: TRBJ1-2; cdr3_aa: ASSDLDRANYGYT
v_call: TRBV19; j_call: TRBJ2-7; cdr3_aa: ASKQAGYSYEQY
v_call: TRBV5-1; j_call: TRBJ1-2; cdr3_aa: ASSERTAPLYGYT
v_call: TRBV19; j_call: TRBJ1-5; cdr3_aa: ASSAYPGNQPQH
v_call: TRBV29-1; j_call: TRBJ2-2; cdr3_aa: SAKQGGAGELF
v_call: TRBV7-6; j_call: TRBJ1-1; cdr3_aa: ASSLGGQTEAF
v_call: TRBV6-5; j_call: TRBJ2-1; cdr3_aa: ASRTMAVGGNEQF
v_call: TRBV19; j_call: TRBJ1-3; cdr3_aa: ASGEWQGFSGNTIY
v_call: TRBV7-2; j_call: TRBJ1-5; cdr3_aa: ASSLPGGNQPQH
v_call: TRBV11-2; j_call: TRBJ1-4; cdr3_aa: ASSLEPGGKLF
v_call: TRBV19; j_call: TRBJ1-3; cdr3_aa: ASSIWAGEVGNTIY
v_call: TRBV14; j_call: TRBJ1-2; cdr3_aa: ASSPRSPATSGYGYT
v_call: TRBV30; j_call: TRBJ1-2; cdr3_aa: AWSTGLYYGYT
v_call: TRBV11-3; j_call: TRBJ2-1; cdr3_aa: ASSRGGAQNEQF
v_call: TRBV12-5; j_call: TRBJ2-7; cdr3_aa: ASGEGVSDVPNEQY
v_call: TRBV5-6; j_call: TRBJ2-7; cdr3_aa: ASSYPPGQGYEQY
v_call: TRBV5-6; j_call: TRBJ2-3; cdr3_aa: ASSLGSRRSTDTQY
v_call: TRBV4-1; j_call: TRBJ2-3; cdr3_aa: ASSQEGWSGAFTDTQY
v_call: TRBV4-3; j_call: TRBJ1-1; cdr3_aa: ASSQVGAWEAF
v_call: TRBV7-2; j_call: TRBJ2-4; cdr3_aa: ASTISGGEAKNIQY
v_call: TRBV10-3; j_call: TRBJ1-3; cdr3_aa: AINGQANSGNTIY
v_call: TRBV7-9; j_call: TRBJ2-5; cdr3_aa: ASRTGGETQY
v_call: TRBV4-1; j_call: TRBJ1-1; cdr3_aa: ASSSRTENTEAF
v_call: TRBV4-1; j_call: TRBJ2-5; cdr3_aa: ASSTIQGSQETQY
v_call: TRBV29-1; j_call: TRBJ2-3; cdr3_aa: SVASGGLDTQY
v_call: TRBV19; j_call: TRBJ2-5; cdr3_aa: ASGTGRGETQY
v_call: TRBV4-3; j_call: TRBJ2-7; cdr3_aa: ASSQDRGPYEQY
v_call: TRBV7-2; j_call: TRBJ2-5; cdr3_aa: ASSSQGGRETQY